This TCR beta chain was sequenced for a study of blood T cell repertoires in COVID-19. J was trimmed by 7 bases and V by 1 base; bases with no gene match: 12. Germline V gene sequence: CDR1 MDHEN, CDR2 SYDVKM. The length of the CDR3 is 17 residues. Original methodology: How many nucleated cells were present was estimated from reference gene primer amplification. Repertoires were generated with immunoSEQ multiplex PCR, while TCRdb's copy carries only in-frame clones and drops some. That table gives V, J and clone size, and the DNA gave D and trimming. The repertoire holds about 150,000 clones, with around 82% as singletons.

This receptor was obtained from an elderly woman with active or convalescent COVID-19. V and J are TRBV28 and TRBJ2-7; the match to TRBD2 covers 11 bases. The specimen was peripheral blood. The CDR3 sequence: CASSLSASGRSQDEQYF. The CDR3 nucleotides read TGTGCCAGCAGTTTATCGGCTAGCGGGAGGTCCCAAGATGAGCAGTACTTC.